The next 15 T cell receptor beta chains were all read from a single sample in a study of vaccination and CD4 T cells after COVID-19. Antigens for these TCRs are unknown. Cultured CD4+ T cells had their DNA profiled by the Oncomine TCR Beta short-read assay. TCRdb reprocessed the PCR reads with MiXCR, giving one entry per CDR3 protein. The sample has approximately 7,500 distinct CDR3 sequences, under 40% seen once. Sample treatment: approximately nine-day PBMC culture with coronavirus spike peptide pools or control peptides (ViraFEST assay). Unexposed donor CD4+ T cells predated the COVID-19 pandemic, collected 2011-2018. The specimen sequenced was CD4+ T cells from blood, cultured in vitro. The receptor set was obtained from a human donor in good health.

V and J are TRBV2 and TRBJ1-6, with D possibly being TRBD1 (6 bases). V was shortened by 1 base and J by 7 bases, with 11 bases between the two germline ends. This CDR3 is 15 amino acids long. Per germline, CDR1 SNHLY and CDR2 FYNNEI. The DNA of the CDR3 is TGTGCCAGCAGTGAAGAGAGGACAGCCAATTCACCCCTCCACTTT. Its protein is CASSEERTANSPLHF.

This chain links TRBV5-1 with TRBJ1-1, with no clear D. There are 14 residues in the CDR3. In germline, CDR1 is SGHRS, CDR2 YFSETQ. Trimming took off 0 bases at V and 8 bases at J, with 14 bases between the two ends. The CDR3 DNA follows: TGCGCCAGCAGCTTGGCCGGGAGGAGGGCCGAAGCTTTCTTT. This codes for CASSLAGRRAEAFF.

This clonotype turned up a few times. This rearrangement joins TRBV12-3 or TRBV12-4 to TRBJ1-2; D ambiguous. The CDR3 has 14 amino acids. The germline V and J ends were trimmed by 5 bases and 0 bases, with 10 bases remaining between them. As DNA, the CDR3 is TGTGCCAGCAGTCAAGGAGTGTCTAACTATGGCTACACCTTC. Translating it yields CASSQGVSNYGYTF.

This chain connects TRBV20-1 to TRBJ2-7; no definite D call. Trimming stripped 6 bases from V and 6 bases from J, with 12 bases between. The CDR3 totals 11 residues. Germline V gene lookup returns CDR1 DFQATT and CDR2 SNEGSKA (reference sequence). The CDR3 protein is CSASTLIEQYF. Written as DNA, the CDR3 is TGCAGTGCCAGCACTTTGATCGAGCAGTACTTC.

This clonotype was seen a handful of times. The chain is built from TRBV27 and TRBJ1-6, with unresolved D. Deletions cut 5 bases from V and 7 bases from J, with 6 bases between. The germline gives CDR1 MNHEY, CDR2 SMNVEV (reference sequence). The length of the CDR3 is 12 residues. CDR3 sequence reads: CASSPMNSPLHF. The CDR3 coding sequence is TGTGCCAGCAGTCCTATGAATTCACCCCTCCACTTT.

The V and J genes are TRBV27 and TRBJ2-2; 9 bases agree with TRBD1. Germline trimming cut 8 bases from V and 5 bases from J; bases unmatched to any gene: 9. The CDR3 contains 15 residues. From germline, CDR1 is MNHEY and CDR2 SMNVEV (reference sequence). As DNA, the CDR3 is TGTGCCAGCCGCCCCGGGACAGGGAAAACCGGGGAGCTGTTTTTT. Translation: CASRPGTGKTGELFF.

The V gene is TRBV29-1, the J gene TRBJ2-7; the D gene is possibly TRBD2 (6 bases). Germline CDR1 reads SQVTM; CDR2 reads ANQGSEA. The CDR3 runs 12 residues. Trimming shortened V by 7 bases and J by 5 bases, and 15 bases separated the two germline ends. The CDR3 DNA is TGCAGCGCACACCTGGGGGAGGACGAGCAGTACTTC. Residues: CSAHLGEDEQYF.

The rearrangement links TRBV27 to TRBJ2-3; D not resolved. Trimming removed 6 bases from V and 2 bases from J, with 9 bases in between. The CDR3 spans 13 residues. The germline V gene has CDR1 MNHEY and CDR2 SMNVEV (reference sequence). As DNA, the CDR3 is TGTGCCAGCAGCCCAAGGAACACAGATACGCAGTATTTT. This translates into CASSPRNTDTQYF.

This clonotype was found a few times. The V call is TRBV11-3, the J call TRBJ2-2; TRBD1 agrees at 8 bases. V lost 4 bases and J lost 6; bases outside the gene matches: 1. In germline, CDR1 is SGHNT, CDR2 YENEEA. This CDR3 contains 13 residues. The CDR3 DNA reads TGTGCCAGCAGCTCCAGGGGGCCCGGGGAGCTGTTTTTT. Translated: CASSSRGPGELFF.

There are a few counts of this clonotype. This chain connects TRBV20-1 to TRBJ2-2, with D tentatively TRBD1 (6 bases). The CDR3 loop spans 15 amino acids. V lost 0 bases to trimming and J lost 1 base, with 9 bases between them. Germline assignment: CDR1 DFQATT and CDR2 SNEGSKA (reference sequence). The CDR3 reads CSAREDSLNTGELFF. In DNA form, the CDR3 reads TGCAGTGCTAGAGAGGACAGTCTGAACACCGGGGAGCTGTTTTTT.

The rearrangement joins TRBV6-4 to TRBJ1-5; no definite D call. The length of the CDR3 is 15 residues. The germline V gene has CDR1 MRHNA and CDR2 SNTAGT. The V end lost 5 bases, the J end lost 2 bases, and 13 bases lay between the germline ends. The CDR3 coding sequence is TGTGCCAGCAGTCCCGGACCGGACGGCAATCAGCCCCAGCATTTT. Protein: CASSPGPDGNQPQHF.

Of note for this clonotype: The junction departs from germline at one end; a sequencing error may be responsible. The chain employs TRBV7-7 and TRBJ2-2; D perhaps matches TRBD1 (5 bases). In germline, CDR1 is SSHAT, CDR2 FNYEAQ (reference sequence). This CDR3 is built from 15 residues. In nucleotides, the CDR3 is TGTGCTAGCAGCTCGCCTGGGGCAGGGATCGGGGAGCTGTTTTTT. This encodes CASSSPGAGIGELFF. Complete variable domain (other parts from reference TRBV7-7 and TRBJ2-2): GAGVSQSPRYKVTKRGQDVTLRCDPISSHATLYWYQQALGQGPEFLTYFNYEAQPDKSGLPSDRFSAERPEGSISTLTIQRTEQRDSAMYRCASSSPGAGIGELFFGEGSRLTVL.

This clonotype is classed as medium-sized. V gene TRBV7-9 combines with J gene TRBJ2-5, with D hard to call. The germline V gene encodes CDR1 SEHNR and CDR2 FQNEAQ (reference sequence). V gave up 4 bases and J gave up 5 bases, with 8 bases separating them. The CDR3 length is 12 residues. The CDR3, as DNA: TGTGCCAGCAGCTACAATAGGGAGACCCAGTACTTC. Its translation is CASSYNRETQYF.

This clonotype has only a few counts. This chain uses TRBV6-5 with TRBJ1-2, with a weak D call TRBD1 (5 bases). The V and J ends lost 0 bases and 8 bases respectively, with 7 bases between them. Germline lookup yields CDR1 MNHEY and CDR2 SVGAGI. The CDR3 sequence is 12 residues long. For the CDR3, the DNA is TGTGCCAGCAGTTACTCGGGGGGAGGCTACACCTTC. This encodes CASSYSGGGYTF.

CDR3 residues: CAISDPPGQGENYGYTF. DNA for the CDR3: TGTGCCATCAGTGACCCCCCGGGACAGGGAGAAAACTATGGCTACACCTTC. This chain links TRBV10-3 with TRBJ1-2; 9 bases match TRBD1. The trim removed 3 bases at V and 2 bases at J, leaving 10 bases unmatched. CDR3 length: 17 amino acids. Germline V CDR1 and CDR2: ENHRY, SYGVKD.